This note documents a single T cell receptor beta chain sequence. The data were produced by immunoSEQ multiplex PCR, yet TCRdb's version contains in-frame clones alone and is incomplete. The data show more than 30,000 clones, with roughly 92% seen just once and 0.95% to 1.5% held by the top ten. Germline CDR1 is SGDLS and CDR2 is YYNGEE. The CDR3 has 14 residues. The V end was cut by 3 bases, the J end by 4 bases, with 10 bases between. These data originate in a study of T cell changes during pregnancy in multiple sclerosis. V is TRBV9 and J is TRBJ2-2; D gene ambiguous. The receptor was isolated from a female donor with multiple sclerosis, enrolled in a pregnancy study. The sample consisted of PBMCs (not recorded whether the cells were cultured). CDR3 coding DNA: TGTGCCAGCAGCGGGAGCTGGCCCACCGGGGAGCTGTTTTTT. Its protein product is CASSGSWPTGELFF.